Listed below are T cell receptor beta chains from one sample, sequenced in a study of OX40 agonist ivuxolimab in advanced cancers. TCRdb's table, derived via immunoSEQ multiplex PCR, lists solely in-frame clones and lacks some. Of about 77,000 clones listed, approximately 90% are singletons. The specimen was CD4+ or CD8+ T cells sorted from blood, collected in a trial of the OX40 agonist ivuxolimab. The source of these receptors is an adult with an advanced solid tumor such as melanoma, head and neck, liver or kidney cancer. The CDR3 runs from the conserved cysteine through the conserved F or W. D genes are given only for firm matches.

j_gene: TRBJ2-7
v_gene: TRBV19
d_gene: NA
CDR3aa: CASSSLRAGQYEQYF

j_gene: TRBJ1-4
v_gene: TRBV18
d_gene: NA
CDR3aa: CASSPDSRQEKLFF

j_gene: TRBJ2-2
v_gene: TRBV19
d_gene: TRBD1
CDR3aa: CASSISGQGEFGGELFF

j_gene: TRBJ1-1
v_gene: TRBV7-8
d_gene: NA
CDR3aa: CASSWGFNTEAFF

j_gene: TRBJ1-1
v_gene: TRBV21-1
d_gene: NA
CDR3aa: CASSNRDKAMNTEAFF

j_gene: TRBJ1-5
v_gene: TRBV28
d_gene: NA
CDR3aa: CASSSGGQQGGNQPQHF

j_gene: TRBJ2-7
v_gene: TRBV5-4
d_gene: TRBD2
CDR3aa: CASSSFTSGLSYEQYF

j_gene: TRBJ2-5
v_gene: TRBV2
d_gene: TRBD1
CDR3aa: CASGTGLYQETQYF

j_gene: TRBJ2-5
v_gene: TRBV7-2
d_gene: NA
CDR3aa: CASSSSPYQTQYF

j_gene: TRBJ2-7
v_gene: TRBV4-1
d_gene: NA
CDR3aa: CASSQEEGFRQREQYF

j_gene: TRBJ1-5
v_gene: TRBV19
d_gene: TRBD1
CDR3aa: CASRADRGNQPQHF

j_gene: TRBJ2-7
v_gene: TRBV11-3
d_gene: TRBD1
CDR3aa: CASSLTRAGGYEQYF

j_gene: TRBJ1-1
v_gene: TRBV5-1
d_gene: NA
CDR3aa: CASSLEAPGRRTEAFF

j_gene: TRBJ2-5
v_gene: TRBV28
d_gene: NA
CDR3aa: CASSSLGETQYF

j_gene: TRBJ2-3
v_gene: TRBV5-1
d_gene: NA
CDR3aa: CASSTDPGTSTDTQYF

j_gene: TRBJ2-2
v_gene: TRBV7-2
d_gene: NA
CDR3aa: CASSLLGVGGELFF

j_gene: TRBJ2-2
v_gene: TRBV28
d_gene: NA
CDR3aa: CASSLARLTGELFF

j_gene: TRBJ1-1
v_gene: TRBV5-1
d_gene: NA
CDR3aa: CASSLSLGETEAFF

j_gene: TRBJ1-4
v_gene: TRBV5-4
d_gene: TRBD1
CDR3aa: CASSNYRGKDEKLFF

j_gene: TRBJ2-3
v_gene: TRBV7-3
d_gene: NA
CDR3aa: CASSLRGTDTDTQYF

j_gene: TRBJ2-1
v_gene: TRBV29-1
d_gene: TRBD2
CDR3aa: CSVATSGLYNEQFF

j_gene: TRBJ2-7
v_gene: TRBV19
d_gene: TRBD2
CDR3aa: CASSTSAYEQYF

j_gene: TRBJ2-1
v_gene: TRBV7-6
d_gene: TRBD2
CDR3aa: CASSLKREFNEQFF

j_gene: TRBJ1-1
v_gene: TRBV29-1
d_gene: NA
CDR3aa: CSVVPQLNTEAFF

j_gene: TRBJ2-7
v_gene: TRBV5-1
d_gene: NA
CDR3aa: CASSPRGAGTYEQYF

j_gene: TRBJ1-4
v_gene: TRBV7-9
d_gene: NA
CDR3aa: CASSFGQITNEKLFF

j_gene: TRBJ1-1
v_gene: TRBV5-1
d_gene: TRBD1
CDR3aa: CASSLAPGQGWALSLFRVF

j_gene: TRBJ2-5
v_gene: TRBV7-3
d_gene: NA
CDR3aa: CASSEGTTYQETQYF

j_gene: TRBJ1-5
v_gene: TRBV19
d_gene: NA
CDR3aa: CASSQAGPQAQHF

j_gene: TRBJ1-5
v_gene: TRBV12-5
d_gene: NA
CDR3aa: CASGPSNRPQHF

j_gene: TRBJ2-2
v_gene: TRBV6-9
d_gene: TRBD2
CDR3aa: CASSYLTSGSRELFF

j_gene: TRBJ2-5
v_gene: TRBV7-2
d_gene: NA
CDR3aa: CASSLESRGQETQYF

j_gene: TRBJ2-1
v_gene: TRBV6-5
d_gene: NA
CDR3aa: CASREDSSYNEQFF

j_gene: TRBJ1-3
v_gene: TRBV2
d_gene: TRBD1
CDR3aa: CASSHDRVGNTIYF

j_gene: TRBJ2-5
v_gene: TRBV7-2
d_gene: NA
CDR3aa: CASSSGKKETQYF

j_gene: TRBJ1-2
v_gene: TRBV4-3
d_gene: NA
CDR3aa: CASSQARTRHYGYTF

j_gene: TRBJ1-2
v_gene: TRBV5-8
d_gene: NA
CDR3aa: CASRHSDGYGYTF

j_gene: TRBJ2-1
v_gene: TRBV11-2
d_gene: TRBD2
CDR3aa: CASSLDPGTSGLVVF

j_gene: TRBJ1-2
v_gene: TRBV28
d_gene: NA
CDR3aa: CASSSPRGDNDDYGYTF

j_gene: TRBJ2-2
v_gene: TRBV2
d_gene: TRBD2
CDR3aa: CASSSQAGLTGELFF

j_gene: TRBJ1-1
v_gene: TRBV27
d_gene: NA
CDR3aa: CASSFRGIATEAFF

j_gene: TRBJ1-1
v_gene: TRBV6-4
d_gene: NA
CDR3aa: CASSRAWGTEAFF

j_gene: TRBJ1-5
v_gene: TRBV28
d_gene: NA
CDR3aa: CASSLRGSDQPQHF

j_gene: TRBJ2-1
v_gene: TRBV28
d_gene: NA
CDR3aa: CASSLEIEQFF

j_gene: TRBJ1-1
v_gene: TRBV7-9
d_gene: NA
CDR3aa: CASSLERQGGTEAFF

j_gene: TRBJ2-5
v_gene: TRBV5-8
d_gene: TRBD1
CDR3aa: CASSLVPLGGQKETQYF

j_gene: TRBJ1-5
v_gene: TRBV18
d_gene: NA
CDR3aa: CASAAVWGQPQHF

j_gene: TRBJ2-2
v_gene: TRBV5-1
d_gene: TRBD1
CDR3aa: CASSLNPGTAQTNTGELFF

j_gene: TRBJ2-1
v_gene: TRBV10-1
d_gene: NA
CDR3aa: CASSESTRDEQFF

j_gene: TRBJ2-7
v_gene: TRBV7-2
d_gene: NA
CDR3aa: CASSYRPDRYYEQYF

j_gene: TRBJ1-6
v_gene: TRBV28
d_gene: TRBD1
CDR3aa: CASSFRRGRSPLHF

j_gene: TRBJ2-1
v_gene: TRBV29-1
d_gene: NA
CDR3aa: CSAYRAYNEQFF